The source of this T cell receptor (beta chain) is a study of control samples from healthy donors and cancer patients. Unmatched junction bases numbered 12, after V lost 1 base and J lost 7 bases. The CDR3 consists of 15 residues. Per the germline V gene, CDR1 is GTSNPN and CDR2 is SVGIG (reference sequence). Only in-frame clones appear in the TCRdb table, and some are missing; sequencing was by immunoSEQ multiplex PCR. Found here are 120,000 or so clones, 85% to 95% of them singletons; the top ten hold 1.5% to 2%. This chain joins TRBV30 and TRBJ1-2; 7 nucleotides match TRBD1. The sequenced sample consisted of PBMCs. This sequence was found in a man aged 50-60 years with head and neck cancer. CDR3 in amino acids: CAWSAPPTGLGGYTF. DNA of the CDR3: TGTGCCTGGAGTGCACCACCGACAGGGTTGGGTGGCTACACCTTC.